Each of the 2 T cell receptor beta chains below was sequenced from the same sample in a study of T cell changes during pregnancy in multiple sclerosis. Repertoires were generated with immunoSEQ multiplex PCR, while TCRdb's copy carries only in-frame clones and drops some. Here the sample spans about 110,000 clones, 90% to 95% being singletons. Sequencing was performed on peripheral blood, taken after pregnancy. The source is a female donor with multiple sclerosis, enrolled in a pregnancy study.

The gene calls are TRBV19 and TRBJ2-2; possibly TRBD1 for D (5 bases). Germline CDR1 reads LNHDA; CDR2 reads SQIVND (reference sequence). V shed 4 bases and J shed 4 bases, with 7 bases lying between them. This CDR3 region has 13 residues. The CDR3 reads CASSTQGTGELFF. The DNA for the CDR3 is TGTGCCAGTAGTACTCAGGGCACCGGGGAGCTGTTTTTT.

The V gene is TRBV4-2, the J gene TRBJ2-1, with 8 bases aligning to TRBD2. Germline assignment: CDR1 LGHNA and CDR2 YNFKEQ. The CDR3 totals 14 residues. V dropped 4 bases and J dropped 7; count of bases not matched to a gene: 6. CDR3 sequence reads: CASSPGLELNEQFF. CDR3 bases: TGTGCCAGCAGCCCGGGACTAGAGCTGAATGAGCAGTTCTTC.